This passage covers 17 T cell receptor beta chains from one sample sequenced in a study of T cell responses to AZD1222 COVID-19 vaccine. Sequencing used immunoSEQ multiplex PCR; TCRdb keeps in-frame clones, though not all of them. The sample lists about 110,000 clones, approximately 84% occurring once. The sample here was peripheral blood, taken on day 0 of AZD1222 vaccination. The receptors were sampled from an adult in good health.

The rearrangement links TRBV27 to TRBJ1-4, with a tentative D call TRBD1 (6 bases). The CDR3 extends over 13 amino acids. Trimming cost V 2 bases and J 10 bases, with 11 bases left between them. CDR1 MNHEY and CDR2 SMNVEV come from the germline V gene (reference sequence). In DNA form, the CDR3 reads TGTGCCAGCAGTTTAATCCGGGACACAAAACTGTTTTTT. This translates into CASSLIRDTKLFF. The whole variable domain, filled in from reference TRBV27 and TRBJ1-4, reads EAQVTQNPRYLITVTGKKLTVTCSQNMNHEYMSWYRQDPGLGLRQIYYSMNVEVTDKGDVPEGYKVSRKEKRNFPLILESPSPNQTSLYFCASSLIRDTKLFFGSGTQLSVL.

This chain links TRBV30 with TRBJ2-5; 10 bases map to TRBD1. V lost 2 bases, J lost 6 bases, and 12 bases stayed unmatched. Germline V gives CDR1 GTSNPN, CDR2 SVGIG (reference sequence). The CDR3 sequence is 16 residues long. The CDR3 nucleotides read TGTGCCTGGAGTAACGGGGGACAGGGGAGATTCAAGACCCAGTACTTC. Protein product: CAWSNGGQGRFKTQYF.

This sequence joins TRBV18 and TRBJ2-7; D is unclear. V lost 3 bases and J lost 0, with 9 bases in between. The germline gives CDR1 KGHSH, CDR2 LQKENI. The CDR3 sequence is 14 residues long. The chain's CDR3 is CASSPVPSSYEQYF. The CDR3 DNA is TGTGCCAGCTCACCCGTTCCGAGCTCCTACGAGCAGTACTTC.

This chain connects TRBV28 to TRBJ2-2; D call uncertain. The ends were cut back, 5 bases at V and 3 bases at J, with 4 bases in the middle. The length of the CDR3 is 12 residues. Germline CDR1 reads MDHEN; CDR2 reads SYDVKM. CDR3 DNA: TGTGCCAGCAGTACCGACACCGGGGAGCTGTTTTTT. Its protein product is CASSTDTGELFF.

In this sample, this clone turned up once. V is TRBV18 and J is TRBJ2-6, with a tentative D call TRBD2 (6 bases). Trimming took off 6 bases at V and 1 base at J, with 16 bases between the two ends. This CDR3 comprises 17 residues. Germline CDR1 KGHSH, CDR2 LQKENI. Written as DNA, the CDR3 is TGTGCCAGCTCTCCGGGAAGCGGGCAGTCTGGGGCCAACGTCCTGACTTTC. Its translation: CASSPGSGQSGANVLTF.

The chain joins TRBV4-1 to TRBJ1-3; D unresolved. V dropped 0 bases and J dropped 2 bases, with 8 bases sitting between them. The CDR3 covers 15 residues. The germline V gene has CDR1 MGHRA and CDR2 YSYEKL. CDR3 sequence reads: CASSQDKAAGNTIYF. DNA of the CDR3: TGCGCCAGCAGCCAAGACAAGGCGGCTGGAAACACCATATATTTT.

V usage is TRBV1 and J usage is TRBJ2-3; the table assigns TRBD2, which was not confirmed against the DNA. TRBV1 is a recognized pseudogene. CDR3 size: 23 residues. CDR3 residues: CTSSQDDGSGLAASSDDTDTQYF. The CDR3 region has the DNA TGCACCAGCAGCCAAGACGACGGTAGCGGACTAGCGGCCTCATCCGACGACACAGATACGCAGTATTTT.

The chain combines TRBV4-2 with TRBJ1-2; the D gene is possibly TRBD1 (5 bases). V was clipped by 0 bases and J by 4 bases, with 6 bases between them. CDR1 is LGHNA, CDR2 YNFKEQ, per germline. This CDR3 spans 13 amino acids. CDR3 amino acids: CASSQDTGYGYTF. CDR3 in DNA: TGTGCCAGCAGCCAAGATACAGGCTATGGCTACACCTTC.

The V and J genes are TRBV28 and TRBJ2-7, with 8 nucleotides matching TRBD2. The CDR3 contains 15 residues. V was clipped by 6 bases and J by 9 bases; unmatched bases: 16. CDR1 is MDHEN, CDR2 SYDVKM, per germline. DNA for the CDR3: TGTGCCAGCAGAAATAGCGGGGCGACTTCGGGTGTGCAGTACTTC. Its protein product is CASRNSGATSGVQYF.

V usage is TRBV20-1 and J usage is TRBJ2-1; D uncertain. V lost 8 bases and J lost 4, with 9 bases in between. This CDR3 contains 11 residues. Germline loops: CDR1 DFQATT, CDR2 SNEGSKA (reference sequence). In DNA, the CDR3 is TGCAGTCGCGAGGAGTACAATGAGCAGTTCTTC. Translated: CSREEYNEQFF.

The J gene is TRBJ2-7, the V gene TRBV28; 7 nucleotides align to TRBD2. Germline V CDR1 and CDR2: MDHEN, SYDVKM. Losses at the gene ends were 3 bases for V and 3 bases for J; bases not matched to a gene: 8. This CDR3 has 15 residues. The CDR3 DNA reads as TGTGCCAGCAGTTTGAGGCAGGGAGGGGTCTACGAGCAGTACTTC. Its translation is CASSLRQGGVYEQYF.

The chain combines TRBV5-1 with TRBJ2-5; 8 bases line up with TRBD1. The CDR3 contains 12 residues. The ends lost 7 bases at V and 3 bases at J; junction bases unmatched: 2. Germline CDR1 and CDR2: SGHRS and YFSETQ. The CDR3 nucleotides are TGCGCCAGCGGGACAGGTGAAGAGACCCAGTACTTC. Its translation is CASGTGEETQYF.

Comments on this clone: A junction boundary mismatches the germline segment, possibly from a read error. The V and J genes are TRBV7-3 and TRBJ2-3; 9 nucleotides line up with TRBD1. This CDR3 contains 18 residues. Germline CDR1 reads SGHTA; CDR2 reads FQGTGA. The CDR3 protein is CATSLMGQGGGSTDTQYF. The CDR3 nucleotides read TGTGCCACCAGCTTAATGGGACAGGGAGGAGGCAGCACAGATACGCAGTATTTT. Combining the CDR3 with reference TRBV7-3 and TRBJ2-3 gives the whole variable domain GAGVSQTPSNKVTEKGKYVELRCDPISGHTALYWYRQSLGQGPEFLIYFQGTGAADDSGLPNDRFFAVRPEGSVSTLKIQRTERGDSAVYLCATSLMGQGGGSTDTQYFGPGTRLTVL.

This chain connects TRBV6-5 to TRBJ2-5, with a tentative D call TRBD1 (6 bases). This CDR3 comprises 15 residues. Trimming stripped 2 bases from V and 3 bases from J, with 13 bases between. Germline V gene data show CDR1 as MNHEY and CDR2 as SVGAGI. The CDR3 reads CASSYQAGQKETQYF. CDR3 DNA sequence: TGTGCCAGCAGTTACCAAGCAGGACAGAAAGAGACCCAGTACTTC.

In DNA, the CDR3 is TGTGCCAGCACCCCATCCCACACTGAAGCTTTCTTT. Protein sequence: CASTPSHTEAFF. The rearrangement links TRBV6-5 to TRBJ1-1, with D unclear. Trimming shortened V by 7 bases and J by 3 bases, and 9 bases separated the two germline ends. CDR1 is MNHEY, CDR2 SVGAGI, per germline. This CDR3 is 12 amino acids long.

The V gene is TRBV30, the J gene TRBJ1-1; a weak D match, TRBD1 (6 bases). The CDR3 consists of 14 residues. V was pared by 1 base and J by 3 bases, with 12 bases between. CDR1 and CDR2 from the germline V gene are GTSNPN and SVGIG (reference sequence). The CDR3 sequence: CAWSGRGSDTEAFF. The CDR3 DNA reads TGTGCCTGGAGTGGCAGGGGATCGGACACTGAAGCTTTCTTT.

The V and J genes are TRBV6-5 and TRBJ2-7; maybe TRBD2 (5 bases). The CDR3 is 16 amino acids. The germline gives CDR1 MNHEY, CDR2 SVGAGI. V dropped 0 bases and J dropped 0 bases, with 12 bases sitting between them. CDR3 sequence (DNA): TGTGCCAGCAGTTACTCGATTGCGGGTGCCTCCTACGAGCAGTACTTC. It yields the protein CASSYSIAGASYEQYF.